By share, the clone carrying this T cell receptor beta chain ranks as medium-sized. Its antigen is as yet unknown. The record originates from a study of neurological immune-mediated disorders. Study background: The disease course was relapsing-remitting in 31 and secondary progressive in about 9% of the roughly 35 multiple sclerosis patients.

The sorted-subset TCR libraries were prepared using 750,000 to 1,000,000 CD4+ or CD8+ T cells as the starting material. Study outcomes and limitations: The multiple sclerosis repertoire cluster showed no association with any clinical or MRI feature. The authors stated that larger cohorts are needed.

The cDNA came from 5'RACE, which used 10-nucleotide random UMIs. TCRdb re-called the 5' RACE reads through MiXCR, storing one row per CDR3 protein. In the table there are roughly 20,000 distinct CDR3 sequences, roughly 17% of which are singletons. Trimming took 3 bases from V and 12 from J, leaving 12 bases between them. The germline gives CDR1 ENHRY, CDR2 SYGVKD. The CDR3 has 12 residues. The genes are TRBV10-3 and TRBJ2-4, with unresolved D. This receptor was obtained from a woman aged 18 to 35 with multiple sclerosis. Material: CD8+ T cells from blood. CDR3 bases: TGTGCCATCAGTGACACCCAGGTGTCTCAGTACTTC. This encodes CAISDTQVSQYF.